Described below is a single T cell receptor (beta chain) sequence and its context. Under the authors' procedure: Junction-only sequences produced by ImmunoSEQ had no quality scores, so filtering differed. Using immunoSEQ multiplex PCR, the repertoire was profiled, and TCRdb retains in-frame clones only, with some absent. V and J calls and clone size follow that table, whereas D and trimming were derived from the DNA. The repertoire holds about 2.4 million clones, around 94% seen once, with more than 0.12% in the top ten. This record comes from a study of shared clonotypes between healthy human individuals. About the research overall: A donor's plate count was three for CD4 naive and three for CD4 memory; CD8 naive had two and CD8 memory one.

V lost 3 bases to trimming and J lost 7 bases; unmatched junction nucleotides: 4. Germline CDR1 reads SGHRS; CDR2 reads YFSETQ. The CDR3 spans 15 residues. The CD4+ fraction was divided into a CD45RA+ naive subset and a CD45RA-negative memory subset. The clonotype comes from a man between 18 and 29 years old in good health. The genes are TRBV5-1 and TRBJ2-2; 12 positions agree with TRBD1. The specimen was naive CD4+ T cells sorted from blood. Subset meaning: CD45RA+ positively selected. The CDR3 sequence: CASSSGQGAGGELFF. The CDR3 nucleotides are TGCGCCAGCAGCTCGGGACAGGGGGCCGGCGGGGAGCTGTTTTTT.